The text below deals with one T cell receptor beta chain. Germline CDR1 and CDR2: MDHEN and SYDVKM. The CDR3 runs 18 residues. V was clipped by 8 bases and J by 1 base, with 21 bases between them. This entry comes from a study of blood T cell repertoires in COVID-19. Turning to the study itself: The analysed material was cDNA or gDNA that came from T cells, B-cell-depleted T cells, or PBMCs.

Living in roughly 23 US areas, the participants were between roughly 18 and 90 years of age. Using immunoSEQ multiplex PCR, the repertoire was profiled, and TCRdb retains in-frame clones only, with some absent. The sample has 390,000 or so clones, about 83% seen once. The gene calls are TRBV28 and TRBJ2-6; D may be TRBD2 (5 bases). The receptor comes from a woman between 45 and 65 years old who had recovered from COVID-19. The source material was PBMCs or T cells enriched from blood (not recorded which). The CDR3 region has the DNA TGTGCCAGCGGACTTTCGGGATTGTCAGAGTCTGGGGCCAACGTCCTGACTTTC. Translation gives CASGLSGLSESGANVLTF.